These 17 T cell receptor beta chains were sequenced from one sample in a study of T cells in Graves' hyperthyroidism and ophthalmopathy. Amplified TCR beta CDR3 regions derived from RNA transcripts. TCR CDR3 underwent first-round RT-PCR with the HTBI primer set. TCRdb redid the calling of the multiplex PCR reads with MiXCR, one entry per CDR3 protein. The profile shows 96,000 or so distinct CDR3 sequences, about 51% of them singletons. Sequenced: blood. The origin of the receptors is a woman aged 40 to 50 with Graves' hyperthyroidism.

The chain joins TRBV7-2 to TRBJ2-5; TRBD2 matches at 10 bases. Unmatched junction bases numbered 13, after V lost 1 base and J lost 5 bases. Germline CDR1 and CDR2: SGHTA and FQGNSA. This CDR3 spans 18 amino acids. The CDR3 loop reads CASSLGRLAGGPGETQYF. The CDR3 DNA is TGTGCCAGCAGCTTAGGGAGGTTAGCGGGAGGCCCGGGGGAGACCCAGTACTTC.

The chain combines TRBV7-2 with TRBJ2-2; a weak D match, TRBD1 (6 bases). The V gene's germline CDR1 is SGHTA and CDR2 FQGNSA. With 5 bases removed from V and 2 bases from J, the gap between germline ends came to 18 bases. There are 17 residues in the CDR3. The CDR3 protein is CASSPTGNKGNTGELFF. CDR3 DNA sequence: TGTGCCAGCAGCCCGACAGGCAACAAAGGAAACACCGGGGAGCTGTTTTTT.

This clonotype was counted ten times or more. CDR3 DNA: TGTGCCAGCAGTGAATATGACTCTGGGGCCAACGTCCTGACTTTC. Translation: CASSEYDSGANVLTF. This chain uses TRBV2 with TRBJ2-6; D unresolved. Trimming stripped 2 bases from V and 0 bases from J, with 5 bases between. The germline CDR1 and CDR2 sequences are SNHLY and FYNNEI. CDR3 length: 15 amino acids. The full variable domain, completed using reference TRBV2 and TRBJ2-6, is EPEVTQTPSHQVTQMGQEVILRCVPISNHLYFYWYRQILGQKVEFLVSFYNNEISEKSEIFDDQFSVERPDGSNFTLKIRSTKLEDSAMYFCASSEYDSGANVLTFGAGSRLTVL.

At least ten counts were recorded for this clonotype. V usage is TRBV5-1 and J usage is TRBJ1-5, with D possibly TRBD1 on 5 matching bases. Germline V gene data show CDR1 as SGHRS and CDR2 as YFSETQ. V dropped 5 bases and J dropped 14 bases, with 20 bases sitting between them. The CDR3 has 13 amino acids. The CDR3 nucleotides read TGCGCCAGCAGTCTGGAACGGGGGAGTTACGAGCATTTT. It yields the protein CASSLERGSYEHF.

The chain is built from TRBV7-6 and TRBJ2-7; D is unresolved. This CDR3 spans 15 amino acids. Germline V gives CDR1 SGHVS, CDR2 FNYEAQ. With 0 bases removed from V and 0 bases from J, the gap between germline ends came to 9 bases. The DNA for the CDR3 is TGTGCCAGCAGCTTAGCGGGAAATTACTCCTACGAGCAGTACTTC. This translates into CASSLAGNYSYEQYF.

A remark on this clonotype: Germline and junction disagree at one end, which may indicate a read error. The V gene is TRBV7-2, the J gene TRBJ2-7, with 8 bases matching TRBD2. Germline loops: CDR1 SGHTA, CDR2 FQGNSA. The CDR3 totals 15 residues. CDR3 sequence reads: CASSGGQLKAGELYF. The CDR3 DNA is TGCGCCAGCAGCGGGGGACAACTTAAGGCCGGGGAGCTGTACTTC.

This clonotype has ten or more counts. The rearrangement joins TRBV9 to TRBJ1-1; D gene uncertain. Germline lookup yields CDR1 SGDLS and CDR2 YYNGEE. CDR3 length: 14 amino acids. V was clipped by 0 bases and J by 1 base, with 7 bases between them. CDR3 in amino acids: CASSVGNRNTEAFF. CDR3 in DNA: TGTGCCAGCAGCGTAGGCAACAGGAACACTGAAGCTTTCTTT.

This clonotype has ten or more counts. The chain couples TRBV7-8 to TRBJ1-1; tentatively, D is TRBD1 (6 bases). This CDR3 is 14 amino acids long. CDR1 is SGHVS, CDR2 FQNEAQ, per germline. With 5 bases removed from V and 1 base from J, the gap between germline ends came to 11 bases. CDR3 in amino acids: CASSLRGENTEAFF. The CDR3 DNA reads as TGTGCCAGCAGCCTAAGGGGGGAGAACACTGAAGCTTTCTTT.

The sample holds many counts of this clonotype. This sequence joins TRBV12-5 and TRBJ1-2; 7 bases align to TRBD1. V lost 2 bases and J lost 7; bases outside the gene matches: 4. Germline values: CDR1 LGHNT, CDR2 FRNRAP. This CDR3 is 13 amino acids long. The CDR3 reads CASGLPGTAGYTF. CDR3 nucleotide sequence: TGTGCTAGTGGTTTGCCCGGGACAGCTGGCTACACCTTC.

This clonotype came up many times. This chain links TRBV7-2 with TRBJ2-5, with D hard to call. Germline V CDR1 and CDR2: SGHTA, FQGNSA. This CDR3 contains 11 residues. The V and J ends lost 4 bases and 5 bases respectively, with 5 bases between them. CDR3 in DNA: TGTGCCAGCAGCTCATATGAGACCCAGTACTTC. Translation: CASSSYETQYF. Full variable domain (remainder filled in from reference TRBV7-2 and TRBJ2-5): GAGVSQSPSNKVTEKGKDVELRCDPISGHTALYWYRQSLGQGLEFLIYFQGNSAPDKSGLPSDRFSAERTGGSVSTLTIQRTQQEDSAVYLCASSSYETQYFGPGTRLLVL.

The chain is built from TRBV5-1 and TRBJ1-5, with D uncertain. The germline V gene has CDR1 SGHRS and CDR2 YFSETQ. This CDR3 spans 14 amino acids. V gave up 1 base and J gave up 14 bases, with 19 bases separating them. The CDR3 DNA reads as TGCGCCAGCAGCTTGACCGGGAGGGCCAGATACGAGCATTTT. It is translated as CASSLTGRARYEHF.

This clonotype was detected many times. V is TRBV5-1 and J is TRBJ2-7; TRBD2 aligns across 8 bases. Germline CDR1 is SGHRS and CDR2 is YFSETQ. Trimming took 4 bases from V and 1 from J; bases not matched to a gene: 10. CDR3 length: 16 amino acids. The CDR3 is CASSAATSGPSYEQYF. The DNA for the CDR3 is TGCGCCAGCAGCGCCGCTACTAGCGGACCTTCCTACGAGCAGTACTTC. Looking up the rest from reference TRBV5-1 and TRBJ2-7 gives the full variable domain: KAGVTQTPRYLIKTRGQQVTLSCSPISGHRSVSWYQQTPGQGLQFLFEYFSETQRNKGNFPGRFSGRQFSNSRSEMNVSTLELGDSALYLCASSAATSGPSYEQYFGPGTRLTVT.

To note about this clonotype: Its ends do not fully match the called genes, so a read error is possible. This chain connects TRBV10-3 to TRBJ2-6; TRBD1 matches 8 bases. The CDR3 loop spans 13 amino acids. Looked up from germline, CDR1 is ENHRY and CDR2 is SYGVKD. The CDR3 nucleotides are TGTGCCATCAGCAGGGGGCTGGCATCTGCCGAAGCTTTC. Translation: CAISRGLASAEAF.

The chain uses TRBV25-1 and TRBJ2-7, with D unresolved. The CDR3 runs 13 residues. V lost 0 bases, J lost 5 bases, and 8 bases lay in between. The germline CDR1 and CDR2 sequences are MGHDK and SYGVNS. This chain's CDR3 is CASSEYVVDEQYF. As DNA, the CDR3 is TGTGCCAGCAGTGAATATGTGGTGGACGAGCAGTACTTC.

The chain has TRBV5-1 and TRBJ1-1; TRBD1 is a possible D gene (6 bases). The CDR3 has 13 residues. Germline V gene data show CDR1 as SGHRS and CDR2 as YFSETQ. The V gene lost 3 bases and the J gene lost 8 bases, with 14 bases spanning the gap. The CDR3 here is CASSWGTSTEAFF. The CDR3 DNA reads TGCGCCAGCAGCTGGGGGACATCCACCGAAGCTTTCTTT.

This clonotype occurred many times. The V and J genes are TRBV30 and TRBJ1-1; the D is unclear. The V end was cut by 2 bases, the J end by 3 bases, with 7 bases between. Germline values: CDR1 GTSNPN, CDR2 SVGIG (reference sequence). The CDR3 has 12 residues. In DNA, the CDR3 is TGTGCCTGGAGTCAGAGACACACTGAAGCTTTCTTT. The encoded protein is CAWSQRHTEAFF. The variable domain in full, with the rest retrieved from reference TRBV30 and TRBJ1-1, is SQTIHQWPATLVQPVGSPLSLECTVEGTSNPNLYWYRQAAGRGLQLLFYSVGIGQISSEVPQNLSASRPQDRQFILSSKKLLLSDSGFYLCAWSQRHTEAFFGQGTRLTVV.

This clonotype has only a few counts. This chain links TRBV5-1 with TRBJ1-4, with D perhaps TRBD1 (5 bases). CDR1 and CDR2 from the germline V gene are SGHRS and YFSETQ. The CDR3 is 19 residues long. The germline V and J ends were trimmed by 5 bases and 0 bases, with 23 bases remaining between them. This CDR3 is CASSLLGWDSLATNEKLFF. CDR3 sequence (DNA): TGCGCCAGCAGTCTTTTAGGGTGGGACTCCTTGGCAACTAATGAAAAACTGTTTTTT.